This entry concerns a single TCR beta chain. Trimming cost V 1 base and J 3 bases; bases outside gene matches: 9. CDR3 length equals 16 residues. Germline loops: CDR1 SGHTA, CDR2 FQGNSA. This entry comes from a study of blood T cell repertoires in COVID-19. The protocol was immunoSEQ multiplex PCR, while the TCRdb copy is restricted to in-frame clones and leaves out a portion. Of some 100,000 clones in the sample, about three quarters were seen once. The chain combines TRBV7-2 with TRBJ2-7; 7 bases are a match to TRBD2. The TCR comes from a man between 65 and 80 years old with acute or convalescent COVID-19. Sequencing used peripheral blood. CDR3 DNA sequence: TGTGCCAGCAGCTTAGGGGGAGGGGTCGCCCACTACGAGCAGTACTTC. This codes for CASSLGGGVAHYEQYF.